The 30 T cell receptor beta chains below all came from one sample that was sequenced in a study of shared clonotypes between healthy human individuals. Sequencing was performed with immunoSEQ multiplex PCR; in TCRdb, only in-frame clones are kept and a portion is missing. The table includes millions of clones, about 93% detected once. CD45RO-negative, CCR7-selected cells formed the naive CD8 fraction, which excluded terminally differentiated effector memory CD45RA+ cells. Sequenced material: naive CD8+ T cells from PBMCs. The origin of the receptors is a man between 18 and 35 years old in good health. Some clones in this sample may be carry-over from other donors' samples.

On this clone: Different DNA sequences within this sample yield the same CDR3. The chain uses TRBV27 and TRBJ2-7; D unresolved. Trimming removed 1 base at V and 3 bases at J, with 10 bases between. CDR1 MNHEY and CDR2 SMNVEV come from the germline V gene (reference sequence). The CDR3 totals 14 residues. The CDR3 region is CASSLLGQFYEQYF. The CDR3 DNA sequence: TGTGCCAGCAGTTTATTAGGTCAGTTCTACGAGCAGTACTTC.

The chain uses TRBV7-9 and TRBJ2-7; D may be TRBD1 (7 bases). CDR1 SEHNR and CDR2 FQNEAQ come from the germline V gene (reference sequence). The CDR3 totals 14 residues. Between the trimmed V and J ends, which lost 3 bases and 7 bases, there was a span of 16 bases. CDR3 loop: CASSFSDRAGEQYF. The CDR3 DNA sequence: TGTGCCAGCAGCTTTTCCGACAGGGCGGGAGAGCAGTACTTC.

This clone was counted a few times. At the DNA level, this CDR3 is encoded by other sequences in the same sample as well. The chain carries TRBV7-9 and TRBJ1-1, with D uncertain. Trimming pared 4 bases from V and 1 base from J, leaving 7 bases between. The CDR3 extends over 13 amino acids. CDR1 is SEHNR, CDR2 FQNEAQ, per germline (reference sequence). CDR3 bases: TGTGCCAGCAGCTCGGGAGCGAACACTGAAGCTTTCTTT. Amino acids: CASSSGANTEAFF.

The chain couples TRBV7-9 to TRBJ2-1; possible D gene TRBD2, 7 bases. Trimming cost V 1 base and J 3 bases, with 16 bases left between them. The CDR3 has 17 amino acids. CDR1 is SEHNR and CDR2 is FQNEAQ in the germline V gene (reference sequence). The CDR3 nucleotides read TGTGCCAGCAGCTTAGGGCGGGGGCGGCCTCTCTACAATGAGCAGTTCTTC. This encodes CASSLGRGRPLYNEQFF.

The V and J genes are TRBV19 and TRBJ1-1; D not certain. This CDR3 region has 13 residues. CDR1 is LNHDA, CDR2 SQIVND, per germline (reference sequence). The germline V and J ends were trimmed by 7 bases and 4 bases, with 13 bases remaining between them. The CDR3 DNA reads TGTGCCAGTACTCTCCTTAAAGGCACTGAAGCTTTCTTT. It codes for CASTLLKGTEAFF.

This rearrangement joins TRBV5-6 to TRBJ2-7; D is perhaps TRBD1 (7 bases). With 2 bases removed from V and 4 bases from J, the gap between germline ends came to 13 bases. This CDR3 is 14 amino acids long. Germline CDR1 SGHDT, CDR2 YYEEEE. CDR3 residues: CASSFQGGRYEQYF. The CDR3 region has the DNA TGTGCCAGCAGCTTCCAGGGGGGACGGTACGAGCAGTACTTC.

This chain joins TRBV18 and TRBJ2-1; weak D call: TRBD2 (5 bases). The V and J ends lost 0 bases and 5 bases respectively, with 11 bases between them. This CDR3 has 15 amino acids. Per germline, CDR1 KGHSH and CDR2 LQKENI. This CDR3 reads CASSPPLRENNEQFF. The DNA of the CDR3 is TGTGCCAGCTCACCACCGTTAAGGGAGAACAATGAGCAGTTCTTC.

The chain is built from TRBV27 and TRBJ1-1; D is unresolved. The CDR3 consists of 13 residues. Germline values: CDR1 MNHEY, CDR2 SMNVEV (reference sequence). V was pared by 7 bases and J by 1 base, with 10 bases between. The CDR3 DNA is TGTGCCAGCACCTCGGACGGGAACACTGAAGCTTTCTTT. It codes for CASTSDGNTEAFF.

In nucleotides, the CDR3 is TGTGCCAGCAGCTTACCGGGACTAGGGGCCTACAATGAGCAGTTCTTC. This codes for CASSLPGLGAYNEQFF. The V call is TRBV5-5, the J call TRBJ2-1, with 8 bases lining up with TRBD2. Germline CDR1 SGHKS, CDR2 YYEKEE (reference sequence). The J segment lost 2 bases and the V segment lost 2 bases, leaving 6 bases of the junction unmatched. CDR3 size: 16 residues. Variable domain in full (rest from reference TRBV5-5 and TRBJ2-1): DAGVTQSPTHLIKTRGQQVTLRCSPISGHKSVSWYQQVLGQGPQFIFQYYEKEERGRGNFPDRFSARQFPNYSSELNVNALLLGDSALYLCASSLPGLGAYNEQFFGPGTRLTVL.

The chain is built from TRBV29-1 and TRBJ2-7, with TRBD2 matching over 7 bases. The junction had 9 bases not matched to a gene; V was cut back by 4 bases and J by 6 bases. The CDR3 runs to 13 residues. The germline V gene encodes CDR1 SQVTM and CDR2 ANQGSEA. The CDR3 is CSVVAGAHFEQYF. The CDR3, as DNA: TGCAGCGTTGTGGCGGGAGCTCACTTCGAGCAGTACTTC.

The CDR3 DNA reads as TGTGCCAGCAGTCATAATCTAGGCGGGGAGACCCAGTACTTC. Protein: CASSHNLGGETQYF. This rearrangement joins TRBV6-5 to TRBJ2-5, with a tentative D call TRBD2 (5 bases). CDR1 and CDR2 from the germline V gene are MNHEY and SVGAGI. The length of the CDR3 is 14 residues. V dropped 5 bases and J dropped 5 bases, with 15 bases sitting between them.

This rearrangement joins TRBV6-4 to TRBJ2-5; D is undetermined. The germline CDR1 and CDR2 sequences are MRHNA and SNTAGT. This CDR3 comprises 15 residues. V was cut by 2 bases and J by 5 bases, with 15 bases left in between. CDR3 in amino acids: CASSDPLDCRETQYF. DNA for the CDR3: TGTGCCAGCAGTGACCCCCTTGACTGTCGGGAGACCCAGTACTTC.

The chain is built from TRBV10-1 and TRBJ2-7, with 9 bases aligning to TRBD2. The junction had 5 bases not matched to a gene; V was cut back by 4 bases and J by 4 bases. The CDR3 consists of 14 residues. Per germline, CDR1 WNHNN and CDR2 SYGVQD (reference sequence). Here the CDR3 reads CASSVGREGYEQYF. The CDR3 nucleotides read TGCGCCAGCAGTGTCGGGCGGGAGGGTTACGAGCAGTACTTC.

The chain is built from TRBV28 and TRBJ2-3, with D perhaps TRBD2 (5 bases). CDR1 is MDHEN, CDR2 SYDVKM, per germline. V lost 7 bases and J 9 bases, leaving 23 bases between the germline ends. The length of the CDR3 is 15 residues. CDR3: CASTAVASWMETQYF. The CDR3 DNA is TGTGCCAGCACGGCCGTAGCGAGCTGGATGGAGACGCAGTATTTT.

The chain employs TRBV5-5 and TRBJ2-7; D is tentatively TRBD1 or TRBD2 (5 bases each). The CDR3 loop spans 15 amino acids. Germline CDR1 is SGHKS and CDR2 is YYEKEE (reference sequence). Between the trimmed V and J ends, which lost 1 base and 6 bases, there was a span of 17 bases. The CDR3 is CASSLSEGTSLEQYF. In DNA, the CDR3 is TGTGCCAGCAGCTTGTCAGAGGGGACCTCACTCGAGCAGTACTTC. Combining the CDR3 with reference TRBV5-5 and TRBJ2-7 gives the whole variable domain DAGVTQSPTHLIKTRGQQVTLRCSPISGHKSVSWYQQVLGQGPQFIFQYYEKEERGRGNFPDRFSARQFPNYSSELNVNALLLGDSALYLCASSLSEGTSLEQYFGPGTRLTVT.

Of note for this clone: The identical CDR3 is also encoded by other nucleotide sequences in the sample. The chain joins TRBV28 to TRBJ2-7; TRBD2 agrees at 9 bases. J gave up 2 bases and V 5 bases, and 4 bases lay outside the gene matches. Germline V gene sequence: CDR1 MDHEN, CDR2 SYDVKM. The CDR3 spans 14 residues. As DNA, the CDR3 is TGTGCCAGCAGTCCGGGACTAGCAGCCTACGAGCAGTACTTC. Translated: CASSPGLAAYEQYF.

The gene calls are TRBV27 and TRBJ2-7; D gene unclear. The V gene's germline CDR1 is MNHEY and CDR2 SMNVEV (reference sequence). V lost 0 bases and J lost 4, with 10 bases in between. The CDR3 extends over 14 amino acids. The CDR3 DNA reads as TGTGCCAGCAGTTTATCGATAGTGGGTTACGAGCAGTACTTC. It translates to CASSLSIVGYEQYF.

This chain joins TRBV29-1 and TRBJ1-2; D is undetermined. Trimming left V 0 bases short and J 2 bases short, with 13 bases between. Germline values: CDR1 SQVTM, CDR2 ANQGSEA. CDR3 size: 15 residues. The CDR3 is CSVEEEGYENYGYTF. DNA of the CDR3: TGCAGCGTTGAAGAGGAAGGGTACGAGAACTATGGCTACACCTTC.

The J gene is TRBJ2-5, the V gene TRBV14; 7 positions match TRBD1. V lost 1 base, J lost 4 bases, and 3 bases stayed unmatched. The CDR3 length is 14 residues. The germline gives CDR1 SGHDN, CDR2 FVKESK. The CDR3 region has the DNA TGTGCCAGCAGCCAAGTAAGGGACAGAGAGACCCAGTACTTC. As protein: CASSQVRDRETQYF.

CDR3 in DNA: TGTGCCAGTAGTATAGATCGGGAAGGACTTTTGAACACTGAAGCTTTCTTT. This sequence encodes CASSIDREGLLNTEAFF. V and J are TRBV19 and TRBJ1-1, with D uncertain. Deletions cut 0 bases from V and 0 bases from J, with 14 bases between. Germline CDR1 is LNHDA and CDR2 is SQIVND (reference sequence). This CDR3 spans 17 amino acids.

The rearrangement uses TRBV5-1 and TRBJ1-1, with a possible D match to TRBD1 (6 bases). The V and J ends lost 3 bases and 1 base respectively, with 10 bases between them. The length of the CDR3 is 14 residues. In germline, CDR1 is SGHRS, CDR2 YFSETQ. The CDR3 spells CASSWRTANTEAFF. CDR3 sequence (DNA): TGCGCCAGCAGCTGGAGGACAGCGAACACTGAAGCTTTCTTT.

The gene calls are TRBV29-1 and TRBJ2-3, with 9 bases identical to TRBD1. In germline, CDR1 is SQVTM, CDR2 ANQGSEA. The CDR3 spans 15 residues. J lost 3 bases, V lost 7 bases, and 11 bases had no gene match. CDR3 sequence (DNA): TGCAGCGCCACCGTTACAGGGGGCCTTACAGATACGCAGTATTTT. This gives the protein CSATVTGGLTDTQYF.

CDR3 nucleotides: TGTGCCATCAGTGAGACGAGACCCAACCGGGACAGTGATGGCTACACCTTC. Translating gives CAISETRPNRDSDGYTF. The chain joins TRBV10-3 to TRBJ1-2; TRBD1 matches at 7 bases. Trimming cost V 2 bases and J 6 bases; bases outside gene matches: 15. The CDR3 has 17 residues. The germline gives CDR1 ENHRY, CDR2 SYGVKD.

The chain has TRBV7-9 and TRBJ2-1, with a weak D call TRBD2 (7 bases). Deletions cut 5 bases from V and 6 bases from J, with 20 bases between. Germline CDR1 is SEHNR and CDR2 is FQNEAQ (reference sequence). The CDR3 sequence is 16 residues long. The CDR3 here is CASSPLGGGSLNEQFF. The CDR3, as DNA: TGTGCCAGCAGCCCTTTGGGGGGCGGGAGCCTCAATGAGCAGTTCTTC.

V gene TRBV7-8 combines with J gene TRBJ2-7; no reliable D call. Trimming removed 1 base from V and 2 bases from J, with 12 bases in between. Germline CDR1 is SGHVS and CDR2 is FQNEAQ. This CDR3 is built from 15 residues. CDR3 DNA: TGTGCCAGCAGCTTAGGACTGGTGGGCCCCTACGAGCAGTACTTC. Encoded protein: CASSLGLVGPYEQYF.

This sequence joins TRBV7-9 and TRBJ2-6; D perhaps matches TRBD2 (5 bases). V was trimmed by 10 bases and J by 0 bases, leaving 10 bases between them. This CDR3 spans 14 amino acids. Germline loops: CDR1 SEHNR, CDR2 FQNEAQ (reference sequence). The CDR3 spells CAILEGSGANVLTF. The CDR3 bases are TGTGCCATCCTCGAGGGCTCTGGGGCCAACGTCCTGACTTTC.

The chain recombines TRBV27 with TRBJ2-7, with 8 nucleotides matching TRBD2. The CDR3 totals 14 residues. CDR1 and CDR2 from the germline V gene are MNHEY and SMNVEV (reference sequence). Trimming at V came to 5 bases and at J to 2 bases, leaving 5 bases not matched to a gene. CDR3 DNA sequence: TGTGCCAGCAGTAGGTATAGCGGGGCCTACGAGCAGTACTTC. Translated, it gives CASSRYSGAYEQYF.

V usage is TRBV15 and J usage is TRBJ1-4; TRBD1 agrees at 8 bases. The V gene end was trimmed by 0 bases and the J gene end by 5 bases; junction bases not matched to a gene: 11. Germline V gene sequence: CDR1 LNHNV, CDR2 YYDKDF (reference sequence). The CDR3 totals 18 residues. CDR3 amino acids: CATSRELDRELLNEKLFF. DNA of the CDR3: TGTGCCACCAGCAGAGAATTGGACAGGGAACTTCTGAATGAAAAACTGTTTTTT.

The rearrangement uses TRBV11-3 and TRBJ1-1; D is perhaps TRBD1 (6 bases). The V gene lost 2 bases and the J gene lost 1 base, with 8 bases spanning the gap. CDR1 and CDR2 from the germline V gene are SGHNT and YENEEA. The CDR3 spans 14 residues. The CDR3 region is CASSLQGTNTEAFF. The CDR3 nucleotides read TGTGCCAGCAGCTTACAGGGGACGAACACTGAAGCTTTCTTT.

Remarks on this clone: The same CDR3 can be traced to other DNA sequences in this sample. The chain uses TRBV27 and TRBJ2-7; D remains ambiguous. The CDR3 consists of 13 residues. Germline lookup yields CDR1 MNHEY and CDR2 SMNVEV (reference sequence). V was shortened by 2 bases and J by 2 bases, with 7 bases between the two germline ends. The CDR3 is CASSLTATYEQYF. In DNA, the CDR3 is TGTGCCAGCAGTTTAACGGCTACCTACGAGCAGTACTTC.